This T cell receptor beta chain was sequenced in a study of shared clonotypes between healthy human individuals. Overall study results and limits: Generation probabilities were higher for clonotypes shared across all four sorted-subset donors than for unshared ones. Estimated richness was generally greater in naive than memory subsets. Between several donors, naive CD4 clonotypes were shared at a level of around 4.9%.

CD45RO-negative cells were positively selected for CCR7, leaving out terminally differentiated effector memory CD45RA+ cells. HIV-negative, healthy adults without recent acute infections or vaccinations were the donors. Sequenced by immunoSEQ multiplex PCR; TCRdb stores in-frame clones only, minus some. The sample gives hundreds of thousands of clones, around 95% of which show up once; 0.09% to 0.13% is in the top ten. In its sample, this clone was seen once. What it recognizes is unknown. This sequence originates from a woman aged 25 to 45 in good health. The sequencing input was naive CD8+ T cells sorted from blood.

The CDR3 nucleotides read TGCGCCAGCAGCCAAGGCAACCGGGCCACTTTCTCTGGAAACACCATATATTTT. The encoded protein is CASSQGNRATFSGNTIYF. V usage is TRBV4-1 and J usage is TRBJ1-3, with D hard to call. CDR3 length: 18 residues. Trimming took 1 base from V and 0 from J, leaving 16 bases between them. Germline CDR1 MGHRA, CDR2 YSYEKL.